Listed below are T cell receptor beta chains from one sample, sequenced in a study of glioma-infiltrating T cells after dendritic cell vaccination. Clones were read by immunoSEQ multiplex PCR, and TCRdb kept only the in-frame ones, dropping some. This sample yields some 70,000 clones, of which more than 75% are seen a single time; approximately 8.5% belongs to the top ten. Sequenced material: blood, taken before dendritic cell vaccination. The receptors were gathered from a human donor with glioblastoma. Both conserved end residues are part of each CDR3. The D gene is left open where the match is weak. Clone size is shown for a subset of rows, as once, few, many or a class of expanded clone.

clone size: NA
V gene: TRBV28
J gene: TRBJ2-7
D gene: NA
CDR3 protein: CASRPQGGGSYEQYF
CDR3 DNA: TGTGCCAGCCGACCCCAGGGAGGGGGCTCCTACGAGCAGTACTTC

clone size: NA
V gene: TRBV7-9
J gene: TRBJ1-2
D gene: TRBD1
CDR3 protein: CAIGQGWGYTF
CDR3 DNA: TGTGCCATCGGACAGGGGTGGGGCTACACCTTC

clone size: NA
V gene: TRBV7-9
J gene: TRBJ1-5
D gene: NA
CDR3 protein: CASSLGAQPQHF
CDR3 DNA: TGTGCCAGCAGCTTAGGGGCCCAGCCCCAGCATTTT

clone size: NA
V gene: TRBV5-1
J gene: TRBJ1-2
D gene: TRBD1
CDR3 protein: CASSRQGGGDYGYTF
CDR3 DNA: TGCGCCAGCAGCCGACAGGGGGGAGGTGACTACGGCTACACCTTC

clone size: few
V gene: TRBV6-6
J gene: TRBJ1-4
D gene: NA
CDR3 protein: CASSYPGAGEKLFF
CDR3 DNA: TGTGCCAGCAGTTACCCAGGGGCCGGAGAAAAACTGTTTTTT

clone size: NA
V gene: TRBV6-6
J gene: TRBJ1-4
D gene: NA
CDR3 protein: CASSPGQLLEKLFF
CDR3 DNA: TGTGCCAGCAGCCCAGGACAGCTACTGGAAAAACTGTTTTTT

clone size: NA
V gene: TRBV5-6
J gene: TRBJ2-1
D gene: NA
CDR3 protein: CASSPGSASSYNEQFF
CDR3 DNA: TGTGCCAGCAGCCCGGGGTCTGCGAGCTCCTACAATGAGCAGTTCTTC

clone size: few
V gene: TRBV5-1
J gene: TRBJ1-5
D gene: TRBD1
CDR3 protein: CASSLVLAGGSQPQHF
CDR3 DNA: TGCGCCAGCAGCTTAGTTCTTGCAGGGGGTAGTCAGCCCCAGCATTTT

clone size: NA
V gene: TRBV28
J gene: TRBJ2-7
D gene: TRBD1
CDR3 protein: CASSLGTGTIRSGQYF
CDR3 DNA: TGTGCCAGCAGTTTAGGGACAGGGACCATACGCTCGGGGCAGTACTTC

clone size: NA
V gene: TRBV7-2
J gene: TRBJ2-5
D gene: TRBD2
CDR3 protein: CASSQRGQRGGGETQYF
CDR3 DNA: TGTGCCAGCAGCCAGCGCGGCCAGCGGGGGGGCGGAGAGACCCAGTACTTC

clone size: NA
V gene: TRBV10-2
J gene: TRBJ2-7
D gene: NA
CDR3 protein: CASSEPHEQYF
CDR3 DNA: TGCGCCAGCAGTGAGCCCCACGAGCAGTACTTC

clone size: NA
V gene: TRBV7-9
J gene: TRBJ1-1
D gene: NA
CDR3 protein: CASSEPGRGGFAEAFF
CDR3 DNA: TGTGCCAGCAGCGAACCCGGGCGGGGGGGATTCGCTGAAGCTTTCTTT

clone size: few
V gene: TRBV5-1
J gene: TRBJ2-3
D gene: TRBD1
CDR3 protein: CASSSDREPSTDTQYF
CDR3 DNA: TGCGCCAGCAGCTCGGACAGGGAGCCTAGCACAGATACGCAGTATTTT

clone size: NA
V gene: TRBV5-4
J gene: TRBJ2-1
D gene: TRBD2
CDR3 protein: CASSSQLAGGPDEQFF
CDR3 DNA: TGTGCCAGCAGCTCTCAACTAGCGGGGGGGCCTGATGAGCAGTTCTTC

clone size: NA
V gene: TRBV18
J gene: TRBJ1-5
D gene: TRBD1
CDR3 protein: CASVSDRGLGNQPQHF
CDR3 DNA: TGTGCCAGCGTTTCCGACAGGGGGCTTGGCAATCAGCCCCAGCATTTT

clone size: NA
V gene: TRBV28
J gene: TRBJ2-1
D gene: NA
CDR3 protein: CASSSPGRYNEQFF
CDR3 DNA: TGTGCCAGCAGTTCTCCAGGGAGGTACAATGAGCAGTTCTTC

clone size: NA
V gene: TRBV9
J gene: TRBJ1-2
D gene: TRBD1
CDR3 protein: CASSKGTGTGYTF
CDR3 DNA: TGTGCCAGCAGCAAGGGGACAGGGACTGGCTACACCTTC

clone size: few
V gene: TRBV11-3
J gene: TRBJ2-3
D gene: NA
CDR3 protein: CASSLGASTDTQYF
CDR3 DNA: TGTGCCAGCAGCTTAGGGGCTAGCACAGATACGCAGTATTTT

clone size: NA
V gene: TRBV25-1
J gene: TRBJ2-2
D gene: NA
CDR3 protein: CASSVQGAGELFF
CDR3 DNA: TGTGCCAGCAGTGTCCAGGGCGCCGGGGAGCTGTTTTTT

clone size: few
V gene: TRBV7-8
J gene: TRBJ1-3
D gene: TRBD1
CDR3 protein: CASSPDRGLRSGNTIYF
CDR3 DNA: TGTGCCAGCAGCCCCGACAGGGGGCTAAGATCTGGAAACACCATATATTTT

clone size: NA
V gene: TRBV4-2
J gene: TRBJ2-4
D gene: NA
CDR3 protein: CASSQGPPGAKNIQYF
CDR3 DNA: TGTGCCAGCAGCCAAGGACCCCCGGGAGCCAAAAACATTCAGTACTTC

clone size: few
V gene: TRBV7-2
J gene: TRBJ2-3
D gene: TRBD2
CDR3 protein: CASSLVHRLALTDTQYF
CDR3 DNA: TGTGCCAGCAGCTTAGTCCATAGACTAGCCTTAACAGATACGCAGTATTTT

clone size: NA
V gene: TRBV28
J gene: TRBJ2-1
D gene: NA
CDR3 protein: CASSGKWGAYNEQFF
CDR3 DNA: TGTGCCAGCAGTGGCAAATGGGGGGCCTACAATGAGCAGTTCTTC

clone size: NA
V gene: TRBV9
J gene: TRBJ1-2
D gene: NA
CDR3 protein: CASSGGGMGYGVLANYGYTF
CDR3 DNA: TGTGCCAGCAGTGGGGGGGGGATGGGGTATGGAGTCTTAGCTAACTATGGCTACACCTTC

clone size: NA
V gene: TRBV28
J gene: TRBJ1-2
D gene: TRBD1
CDR3 protein: CASSVDRLYGYTF
CDR3 DNA: TGTGCCAGCAGTGTGGACAGGCTCTATGGCTACACCTTC

clone size: NA
V gene: TRBV6-1
J gene: TRBJ2-3
D gene: TRBD2
CDR3 protein: CASSASGGWDTQYF
CDR3 DNA: TGTGCCAGCAGCGCTAGCGGGGGTTGGGATACGCAGTATTTT

clone size: NA
V gene: TRBV28
J gene: TRBJ1-4
D gene: TRBD1
CDR3 protein: CASRQGGFATNEKLFF
CDR3 DNA: TGTGCCAGTCGACAGGGAGGCTTTGCAACTAATGAAAAACTGTTTTTT

clone size: NA
V gene: TRBV5-4
J gene: TRBJ2-1
D gene: NA
CDR3 protein: CASSQARANEQFF
CDR3 DNA: TGTGCCAGCAGCCAAGCCAGGGCAAATGAGCAGTTCTTC

clone size: NA
V gene: TRBV4-2
J gene: TRBJ1-3
D gene: NA
CDR3 protein: CASSQAGGDSGNTIYF
CDR3 DNA: TGTGCCAGCAGCCAAGCTGGGGGGGATTCTGGAAACACCATATATTTT

clone size: NA
V gene: TRBV28
J gene: TRBJ1-6
D gene: NA
CDR3 protein: CASTPPRGPLHF
CDR3 DNA: TGTGCCAGCACCCCCCCCCGGGGACCCCTCCACTTT

clone size: NA
V gene: TRBV7-2
J gene: TRBJ2-5
D gene: TRBD2
CDR3 protein: CASSLAGGASGGTTQYF
CDR3 DNA: TGTGCCAGCAGCTTAGCTGGGGGGGCTAGCGGGGGAACGACCCAGTACTTC

clone size: NA
V gene: TRBV18
J gene: TRBJ2-7
D gene: NA
CDR3 protein: CASLGGVDEQYF
CDR3 DNA: TGTGCCAGCCTAGGAGGGGTTGACGAGCAGTACTTC

clone size: NA
V gene: TRBV2
J gene: TRBJ1-1
D gene: TRBD1
CDR3 protein: CASSEGRQGYNTEAFF
CDR3 DNA: TGTGCCAGCAGTGAGGGGAGACAGGGATATAACACTGAAGCTTTCTTT

clone size: NA
V gene: TRBV11-2
J gene: TRBJ1-1
D gene: NA
CDR3 protein: CASSSQGNTEAFF
CDR3 DNA: TGTGCCAGCAGCTCTCAGGGGAACACTGAAGCTTTCTTT

clone size: NA
V gene: TRBV6-1
J gene: TRBJ2-3
D gene: NA
CDR3 protein: CASSEMAGTTDTQYF
CDR3 DNA: TGTGCCAGCAGTGAAATGGCAGGTACCACAGATACGCAGTATTTT

clone size: NA
V gene: TRBV19
J gene: TRBJ2-7
D gene: TRBD1
CDR3 protein: CASSIRQGEVYEQYF
CDR3 DNA: TGTGCCAGTAGTATCAGACAGGGGGAGGTCTACGAGCAGTACTTC

clone size: NA
V gene: TRBV5-4
J gene: TRBJ1-5
D gene: TRBD1
CDR3 protein: CASSLAGQGDQPQHF
CDR3 DNA: TGTGCCAGCAGCTTGGCCGGACAGGGAGATCAGCCCCAGCATTTT

clone size: few
V gene: TRBV28
J gene: TRBJ1-3
D gene: NA
CDR3 protein: CASRIGGGGNTIYF
CDR3 DNA: TGTGCCAGCAGGATAGGGGGTGGTGGAAACACCATATATTTT

clone size: NA
V gene: TRBV6-6
J gene: TRBJ2-7
D gene: TRBD2
CDR3 protein: CASSALAGLSYEQYF
CDR3 DNA: TGTGCCAGCAGTGCACTAGCGGGGCTATCCTACGAGCAGTACTTC

clone size: NA
V gene: TRBV2
J gene: TRBJ1-2
D gene: NA
CDR3 protein: CASSESGYGYTF
CDR3 DNA: TGTGCCAGCAGTGAAAGCGGGTATGGCTACACCTTC

clone size: NA
V gene: TRBV27
J gene: TRBJ1-3
D gene: NA
CDR3 protein: CASSSSFQALLENTIYF
CDR3 DNA: TGTGCCAGCAGTTCCTCTTTCCAGGCCCTTTTAGAAAACACCATATATTTT

clone size: NA
V gene: TRBV9
J gene: TRBJ2-1
D gene: NA
CDR3 protein: CASSGGGGHYNEQFF
CDR3 DNA: TGTGCCAGCAGCGGTGGGGGGGGGCACTACAATGAGCAGTTCTTC

clone size: NA
V gene: TRBV28
J gene: TRBJ2-5
D gene: TRBD1
CDR3 protein: CASRRQGEETQYF
CDR3 DNA: TGTGCCAGCAGGCGACAGGGTGAAGAGACCCAGTACTTC

clone size: once
V gene: TRBV4-2
J gene: TRBJ1-5
D gene: NA
CDR3 protein: CASSQDTQGNQPQHF
CDR3 DNA: TGTGCCAGCAGCCAAGATACGCAGGGAAATCAGCCCCAGCATTTT

clone size: NA
V gene: TRBV29-1
J gene: TRBJ1-2
D gene: NA
CDR3 protein: CSVEDREGYTF
CDR3 DNA: TGCAGCGTTGAAGATCGGGAAGGCTACACCTTC

clone size: once
V gene: TRBV5-1
J gene: TRBJ2-7
D gene: NA
CDR3 protein: CASSLDPGYEQYF
CDR3 DNA: TGCGCCAGCAGCTTGGATCCGGGCTACGAGCAGTACTTC

clone size: NA
V gene: TRBV30
J gene: TRBJ1-4
D gene: NA
CDR3 protein: CAWDPGPSANEKLFF
CDR3 DNA: TGTGCCTGGGATCCTGGTCCCTCGGCTAATGAAAAACTGTTTTTT

clone size: NA
V gene: TRBV9
J gene: TRBJ1-2
D gene: NA
CDR3 protein: CASSVGGVDYGYTF
CDR3 DNA: TGTGCCAGCAGCGTAGGGGGGGTAGACTATGGCTACACCTTC

clone size: NA
V gene: TRBV7-2
J gene: TRBJ2-5
D gene: NA
CDR3 protein: CASSRREAPQETQYF
CDR3 DNA: TGTGCCAGCAGCCGAAGAGAAGCGCCCCAAGAGACCCAGTACTTC

clone size: NA
V gene: TRBV5-1
J gene: TRBJ1-1
D gene: NA
CDR3 protein: CASSPETVAEAFF
CDR3 DNA: TGCGCCAGCAGCCCTGAGACTGTGGCTGAAGCTTTCTTT